The text below deals with one T cell receptor beta chain. Its matching antigen is unknown. The data were taken from a study of memory CD4+ T cells and cytomegalovirus serostatus. Profiling relied on immunoSEQ multiplex PCR, and the TCRdb table lists in-frame clones only, not all of them. The data hold about 56,000 clones, with over 70% observed a single time. CDR1 and CDR2 (germline): SQVTM, ANQGSEA. This CDR3 has 11 amino acids. Between the trimmed V and J ends, which lost 4 bases and 4 bases, there was a span of 6 bases. The sort gate was single viable CD3+CD4+CD8-CD45RO+ cells for memory CD4+ T cells. Overall study results and limits: CD4+ memory repertoires contained about 40% of the roughly 160 reported CMV TCRbeta sequences.

This receptor was identified in an adult in good health and CMV-seropositive. The V and J genes are TRBV29-1 and TRBJ2-3; D gene ambiguous. The sequencing input was memory CD4+ T cells from blood. CDR3 region: CSVGTADTQYF. DNA for the CDR3: TGCAGCGTTGGGACGGCAGATACGCAGTATTTT.